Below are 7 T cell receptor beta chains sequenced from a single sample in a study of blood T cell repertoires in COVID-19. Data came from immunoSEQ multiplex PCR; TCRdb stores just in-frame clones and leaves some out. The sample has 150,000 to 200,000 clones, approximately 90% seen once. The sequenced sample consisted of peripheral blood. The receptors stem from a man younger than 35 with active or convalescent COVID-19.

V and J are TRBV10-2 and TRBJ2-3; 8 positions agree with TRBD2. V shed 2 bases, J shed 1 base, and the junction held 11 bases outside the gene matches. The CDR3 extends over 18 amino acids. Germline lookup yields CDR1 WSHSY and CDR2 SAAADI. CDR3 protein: CASSEHPAAGGRTDTQYF. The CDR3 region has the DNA TGCGCCAGCAGTGAGCACCCGGCGGCGGGAGGCCGCACAGATACGCAGTATTTT.

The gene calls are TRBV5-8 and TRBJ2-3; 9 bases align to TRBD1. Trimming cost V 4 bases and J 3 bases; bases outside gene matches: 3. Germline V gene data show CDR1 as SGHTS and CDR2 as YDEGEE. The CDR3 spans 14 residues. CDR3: CASSPGQGTDTQYF. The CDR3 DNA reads TGTGCCAGCAGCCCAGGACAGGGGACAGATACGCAGTATTTT.

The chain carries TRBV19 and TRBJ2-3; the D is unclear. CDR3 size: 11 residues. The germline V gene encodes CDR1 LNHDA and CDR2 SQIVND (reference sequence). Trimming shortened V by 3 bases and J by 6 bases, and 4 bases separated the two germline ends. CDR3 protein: CASSIGDTQYF. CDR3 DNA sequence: TGTGCCAGTAGTATCGGGGATACGCAGTATTTT.

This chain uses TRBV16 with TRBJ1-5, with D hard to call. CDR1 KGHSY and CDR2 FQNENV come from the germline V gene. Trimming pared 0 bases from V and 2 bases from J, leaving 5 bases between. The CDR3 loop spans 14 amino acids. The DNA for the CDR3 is TGTGCCAGCAGCCAATCGCAGGGCAATCAGCCCCAGCATTTT. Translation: CASSQSQGNQPQHF.

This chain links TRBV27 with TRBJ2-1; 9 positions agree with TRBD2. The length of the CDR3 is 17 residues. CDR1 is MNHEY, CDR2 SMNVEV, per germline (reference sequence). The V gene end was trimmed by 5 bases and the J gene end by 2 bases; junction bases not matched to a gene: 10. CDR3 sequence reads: CASSIQIAGVPYNEQFF. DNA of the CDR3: TGTGCCAGCAGTATCCAGATAGCGGGGGTCCCCTACAATGAGCAGTTCTTC.

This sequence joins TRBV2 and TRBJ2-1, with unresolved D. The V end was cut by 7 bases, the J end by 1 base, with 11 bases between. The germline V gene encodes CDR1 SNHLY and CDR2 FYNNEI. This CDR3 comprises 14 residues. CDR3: CASNSGRSYNEQFF. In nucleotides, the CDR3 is TGTGCCAGCAACTCCGGTCGGTCCTACAATGAGCAGTTCTTC.

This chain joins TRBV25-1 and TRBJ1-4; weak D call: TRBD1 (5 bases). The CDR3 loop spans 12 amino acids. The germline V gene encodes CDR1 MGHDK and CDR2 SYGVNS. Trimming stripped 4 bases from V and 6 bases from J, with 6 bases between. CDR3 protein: CASSAGDEKLFF. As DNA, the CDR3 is TGTGCCAGCAGTGCGGGGGATGAAAAACTGTTTTTT.